A single sample is the source of the 8 T cell receptor beta chains below, sequenced in a study of cytomegalovirus exposure and HLA in healthy donors. The PCR contained 60 Vbeta and 13 Jbeta primers. Generated by immunoSEQ multiplex PCR, the TCRdb table keeps only in-frame clones and is missing some. Among approximately 130,000 clones listed, approximately 77% were seen once. The sequencing input was PBMCs. The receptors were gathered from a woman aged 40 to 49 in good health and CMV-seronegative.

This clone was found once. The V gene is TRBV6-6, the J gene TRBJ1-3; perhaps TRBD1 as D (5 bases). The germline V gene has CDR1 MNHNY and CDR2 SVGAGI (reference sequence). Trimming took 6 bases from V and 0 from J, leaving 15 bases between them. The CDR3 covers 16 residues. CDR3 protein: CASRTAGTPSGNTIYF. The DNA of the CDR3 is TGTGCCAGCAGAACGGCGGGGACTCCCTCTGGAAACACCATATATTTT.

This chain connects TRBV10-3 to TRBJ2-3, with TRBD1 as a possible D gene (6 bases). Per the germline V gene, CDR1 is ENHRY and CDR2 is SYGVKD. The CDR3 spans 14 residues. With 2 bases removed from V and 2 bases from J, the gap between germline ends came to 8 bases. CDR3 in DNA: TGTGCCATCAGTGAGCCGGGACACACAGATACGCAGTATTTT. Protein product: CAISEPGHTDTQYF.

This sequence joins TRBV7-9 and TRBJ1-2; no firm D call. CDR1 is SEHNR, CDR2 FQNEAQ, per germline (reference sequence). This CDR3 is 13 amino acids long. Trimming removed 5 bases from V and 8 bases from J, with 15 bases in between. This CDR3 is CASSTDTRRGYTF. Written as DNA, the CDR3 is TGTGCCAGCAGCACAGACACTCGGAGGGGCTACACCTTC.

The DNA for the CDR3 is TGTGCCAGCAGCACGGGACAGGGGGGGGCAGAGACCCAGTACTTC. Its protein product is CASSTGQGGAETQYF. V gene TRBV6-4 combines with J gene TRBJ2-5; 11 bases agree with TRBD1. CDR1 and CDR2 (germline): MRHNA, SNTAGT. The V segment lost 6 bases and the J segment 4 bases; nucleotides outside the gene matches: 7. The CDR3 length is 15 residues.

The chain links TRBV5-1 to TRBJ2-7; tentative D call: TRBD1 (6 bases). Trimming stripped 4 bases from V and 3 bases from J, with 14 bases between. The germline V gene has CDR1 SGHRS and CDR2 YFSETQ. The CDR3 is made up of 14 amino acids. CDR3 DNA: TGCGCCAGCAGCCCACAGCAGGGGAACTACGAGCAGTACTTC. Amino acid sequence: CASSPQQGNYEQYF.

V is TRBV11-1 and J is TRBJ1-2; the match to TRBD1 covers 7 bases. The V gene's germline CDR1 is SGHAT and CDR2 FQDESV (reference sequence). CDR3 size: 18 residues. The junction had 11 bases not matched to a gene; V was cut back by 0 bases and J by 1 base. In DNA form, the CDR3 reads TGTGCCAGCAGCTTAGCGCCGGGGACAGCCAACTTTAACTATGGCTACACCTTC. Encoded protein: CASSLAPGTANFNYGYTF.

The chain joins TRBV28 to TRBJ1-1; weak D call: TRBD1 (5 bases). This CDR3 spans 14 amino acids. CDR1 is MDHEN, CDR2 SYDVKM, per germline. Trimming stripped 2 bases from V and 5 bases from J, with 12 bases between. For the CDR3, the DNA is TGTGCCAGCAGTTTAGGCGGGGGGGGGACTGAAGCTTTCTTT. Amino acids: CASSLGGGGTEAFF. The complete variable domain, with remaining parts taken from reference TRBV28 and TRBJ1-1, reads DVKVTQSSRYLVKRTGEKVFLECVQDMDHENMFWYRQDPGLGLRLIYFSYDVKMKEKGDIPEGYSVSREKKERFSLILESASTNQTSMYLCASSLGGGGTEAFFGQGTRLTVV.

The chain has TRBV28 and TRBJ2-7, with 16 bases fitting TRBD2. The V gene's germline CDR1 is MDHEN and CDR2 SYDVKM. The CDR3 is made up of 18 amino acids. The V segment lost 5 bases and the J segment 3 bases; nucleotides outside the gene matches: 10. The CDR3 nucleotides are TGTGCCAGCAGTACCGGGACTAGCGGGGGGGCGGTCGTCTACGAGCAGTACTTC. Its translation: CASSTGTSGGAVVYEQYF.